Each of the 23 T cell receptor beta chains below was sequenced from the same sample in a study of blood T cell repertoires in COVID-19 (dated by TCRdb to 2020 to 2022). Library preparation was by the immunoSEQ multiplex PCR assay. As stored in TCRdb, this immuneACCESS dataset retains in-frame rearrangements with V and J assigned. A fraction of the clones does not appear; measured against another copy, unresolved V genes explain less than half of the discrepancy, and the remainder lacks a known reason. In all, the sample holds hundreds of thousands of clones, and about 88% of those were seen once. Of the sample, roughly 7.3% is held by the ten largest clones. The sample taken for sequencing was peripheral blood. These receptor sequences come from a woman aged 45-60 years with COVID-19, enrolled during active disease.

This chain joins TRBV27 and TRBJ1-5; possibly TRBD1 for D (5 bases). From germline, CDR1 is MNHEY and CDR2 SMNVEV (reference sequence). The CDR3 is 14 residues long. V was cut by 6 bases and J by 0 bases, with 9 bases left in between. CDR3 bases: TGTGCCAGCAGGCACAGGAATAGCAATCAGCCCCAGCATTTT. As protein: CASRHRNSNQPQHF.

The V and J genes are TRBV9 and TRBJ2-3, with TRBD2 matching 15 bases. CDR3 length: 20 amino acids. J lost 2 bases, V lost 4 bases, and 14 bases had no gene match. CDR1 and CDR2 from the germline V gene are SGDLS and YYNGEE. The CDR3 region has the DNA TGTGCCAGCAGCTTCCCCAGGGTTGGACTAGCGGGGGGGCCCACAGATACGCAGTATTTT. This encodes CASSFPRVGLAGGPTDTQYF.

This chain uses TRBV19 with TRBJ2-4, with D possibly matching TRBD1 (6 bases). CDR1 and CDR2 (germline): LNHDA, SQIVND (reference sequence). With 7 bases removed from V and 7 bases from J, the gap between germline ends came to 17 bases. There are 14 residues in the CDR3. CDR3 nucleotides: TGTGCCAGTACCCTGGGGGCGCAGGGGAACATTCAGTACTTC. It yields the protein CASTLGAQGNIQYF.

The chain recombines TRBV30 with TRBJ2-6; perhaps TRBD2 as D (6 bases). The CDR3 runs 15 residues. V was trimmed by 0 bases and J by 2 bases, leaving 8 bases between them. Germline V gene lookup returns CDR1 GTSNPN and CDR2 SVGIG (reference sequence). This CDR3 reads CAWSVTGAGANVLTF. CDR3 DNA: TGTGCCTGGAGTGTAACGGGGGCTGGGGCCAACGTCCTGACTTTC. The variable domain in full, completed from reference TRBV30 and TRBJ2-6, reads SQTIHQWPATLVQPVGSPLSLECTVEGTSNPNLYWYRQAAGRGLQLLFYSVGIGQISSEVPQNLSASRPQDRQFILSSKKLLLSDSGFYLCAWSVTGAGANVLTFGAGSRLTVL.

The chain recombines TRBV2 with TRBJ1-2, with D perhaps TRBD1 (6 bases). Trimming shortened V by 6 bases and J by 6 bases, and 11 bases separated the two germline ends. This CDR3 comprises 12 residues. From germline, CDR1 is SNHLY and CDR2 FYNNEI. The CDR3 here is CASSRTEDGYTF. The CDR3 DNA reads TGTGCCAGCAGCCGGACAGAGGATGGCTACACCTTC.

This clone appeared a few times. The chain combines TRBV28 with TRBJ1-1, with 8 bases aligning to TRBD1. V shed 5 bases and J 1 base; nucleotides not matched to a gene: 9. The CDR3 runs 16 residues. Germline V gene lookup returns CDR1 MDHEN and CDR2 SYDVKM. In DNA, the CDR3 is TGTGCCAGCAGTCAGGGGGCGTGGGGCCAGAACACTGAAGCTTTCTTT. Protein product: CASSQGAWGQNTEAFF.

The V call is TRBV15, the J call TRBJ2-6; D gene uncertain. This CDR3 has 16 residues. Germline CDR1 and CDR2: LNHNV and YYDKDF (reference sequence). V was cut by 0 bases and J by 6 bases, with 12 bases left in between. CDR3 in amino acids: CATSRDSNPQANVLTF. The CDR3 DNA reads TGTGCCACCAGCAGAGACTCAAATCCACAGGCCAACGTCCTGACTTTC.

J is TRBJ2-7 and V is TRBV3-1 (or the pseudogene TRBV3-2), with D hard to call. The CDR3 consists of 13 residues. Germline CDR1 reads LGHDT; CDR2 reads YNNKEL (reference sequence). V lost 1 base and J lost 6, with 10 bases in between. The CDR3 reads CASSQAASREQYF. The CDR3 DNA reads TGTGCCAGCAGCCAAGCGGCTAGTCGCGAGCAGTACTTC.

The V gene is TRBV5-1, the J gene TRBJ2-7, with a weak D call TRBD1 (6 bases). CDR3 length equals 15 residues. Trimming pared 0 bases from V and 1 base from J, leaving 11 bases between. Germline loops: CDR1 SGHRS, CDR2 YFSETQ. This CDR3 reads CASSLGIDRSYEQYF. CDR3 nucleotides: TGCGCCAGCAGCTTGGGGATCGACAGGTCCTACGAGCAGTACTTC.

A single count supports this clone. The gene calls are TRBV5-4 and TRBJ2-7, with 8 bases that match TRBD2. Per germline, CDR1 SGHNT and CDR2 YYREEE (reference sequence). The V gene end was trimmed by 0 bases and the J gene end by 3 bases; junction bases not matched to a gene: 2. The CDR3 sequence is 14 residues long. CDR3 sequence: CASSLGGTSYEQYF. The CDR3, as DNA: TGTGCCAGCAGCTTGGGCGGGACTAGCTACGAGCAGTACTTC.

This chain links TRBV12-1 with TRBJ1-2; no DNA check was done on the table's D call, TRBD1. TRBV12-1 corresponds to a pseudogene. This CDR3 is built from 16 residues. DNA of the CDR3: TGTGCCAGCAGCTTTGCACAGACAGGGGTCGGCTATGGCTACACCTTC. The encoded protein is CASSFAQTGVGYGYTF.

This chain's CDR3 is CSVVPGQGSSYEQYF. DNA of the CDR3: TGCAGCGTTGTCCCGGGACAGGGGAGTTCCTACGAGCAGTACTTC. The J gene is TRBJ2-7, the V gene TRBV29-1; 10 positions agree with TRBD1. CDR1 and CDR2 (germline): SQVTM, ANQGSEA. The V gene end was trimmed by 4 bases and the J gene end by 1 base; junction bases not matched to a gene: 7. The CDR3 loop spans 15 amino acids.

The chain employs TRBV5-6 and TRBJ2-7; D perhaps matches TRBD1 (6 bases). V was clipped by 5 bases and J by 3 bases, with 9 bases between them. CDR1 and CDR2 (germline): SGHDT, YYEEEE. The CDR3 contains 12 residues. CDR3 nucleotide sequence: TGTGCCAGCAGAAAGGACAGCTACGAGCAGTACTTC. Its protein product is CASRKDSYEQYF.

The rearrangement joins TRBV12-3 or TRBV12-4 to TRBJ1-1; D perhaps matches TRBD1 (5 bases). This CDR3 has 13 amino acids. V lost 3 bases, J lost 7 bases, and 12 bases lay in between. Written as DNA, the CDR3 is TGTGCCAGCAGTTTGGTGGGACTTCTTGAAGCTTTCTTT. Its translation is CASSLVGLLEAFF.

This clone was counted once. This rearrangement joins TRBV19 to TRBJ1-2; D is perhaps TRBD1 (5 bases). This CDR3 region has 15 residues. Between the trimmed V and J ends, which lost 0 bases and 4 bases, there was a span of 12 bases. Germline values: CDR1 LNHDA, CDR2 SQIVND (reference sequence). The CDR3: CASSIEEGNAYGYTF. The CDR3 DNA sequence: TGTGCCAGTAGTATAGAGGAGGGGAACGCCTATGGCTACACCTTC.

This rearrangement joins TRBV5-5 to TRBJ2-3, with 7 bases aligning to TRBD1. J gave up 6 bases and V 5 bases, and 9 bases lay outside the gene matches. CDR1 is SGHKS, CDR2 YYEKEE, per germline (reference sequence). The length of the CDR3 is 14 residues. CDR3 loop: CASSRQQGMDTQYF. Written as DNA, the CDR3 is TGTGCCAGCAGTCGCCAACAGGGGATGGATACGCAGTATTTT.

The chain employs TRBV6-6 and TRBJ2-5; 10 bases agree with TRBD2. The trim removed 5 bases at V and 3 bases at J, leaving 12 bases unmatched. In germline, CDR1 is MNHNY, CDR2 SVGAGI (reference sequence). This CDR3 spans 17 amino acids. The CDR3 DNA sequence: TGTGCCAGCAGTCCCTTAACTATAGCGGGGGGTAAAGAGACCCAGTACTTC. Amino acid sequence: CASSPLTIAGGKETQYF.

A word on this clone: A read error may produce the germline difference seen at one junction end. The V call is TRBV20-1, the J call TRBJ2-7, with D possibly TRBD2 on 6 matching bases. Germline V gene sequence: CDR1 DFQATT, CDR2 SNEGSKA (reference sequence). The CDR3 has 10 amino acids. Here the CDR3 reads CPGVAYEQYF. CDR3 nucleotides: TGTCCGGGGGTGGCCTACGAGCAGTACTTC.

J is TRBJ2-6 and V is TRBV19; TRBD1 matches at 8 bases. The CDR3 is 17 amino acids. The germline gives CDR1 LNHDA, CDR2 SQIVND (reference sequence). V was pared by 8 bases and J by 0 bases, with 9 bases of the junction left unmatched. The CDR3 bases are TGTGCCAGTGGATTCCGGGACAGGCCCTCTGGGGCCAACGTCCTGACTTTC. Translated: CASGFRDRPSGANVLTF.

CDR3 amino acids: CASSSPGSYNEQFF. In nucleotides, the CDR3 is TGCGCCAGCAGTAGTCCAGGCTCCTACAATGAGCAGTTCTTC. The chain links TRBV10-1 to TRBJ2-1; no definite D call. Germline-derived CDR1 and CDR2 are WNHNN and SYGVQD (reference sequence). The ends were cut back, 5 bases at V and 0 bases at J, with 8 bases in the middle. This CDR3 contains 14 residues.

This chain joins TRBV6-5 and TRBJ2-3, with 9 bases fitting TRBD1. The germline CDR1 and CDR2 sequences are MNHEY and SVGAGI. The CDR3 consists of 14 residues. The V gene end was trimmed by 7 bases and the J gene end by 5 bases; junction bases not matched to a gene: 7. The CDR3 reads CASNWDRDLDTQYF. CDR3 DNA: TGTGCCAGCAATTGGGACAGGGATTTAGATACGCAGTATTTT.

The chain uses TRBV5-6 and TRBJ2-2; 8 bases agree with TRBD2. V gave up 3 bases and J gave up 7 bases; unmatched junction bases: 8. Germline CDR1 reads SGHDT; CDR2 reads YYEEEE. CDR3 length equals 15 residues. The CDR3 DNA reads TGTGCCAGCAGCTCCGGGGGGGTGTTAATCGGGGAGCTGTTTTTT. It specifies CASSSGGVLIGELFF.

The chain links TRBV2 to TRBJ2-2; 7 nucleotides match TRBD2. There are 15 residues in the CDR3. Germline CDR1 and CDR2: SNHLY and FYNNEI. V lost 5 bases to trimming and J lost 8 bases; unmatched junction nucleotides: 11. The CDR3 DNA sequence: TGTGCCAGCAGTCCGTGGACTAGGCTTTCGGGGGAGCTGTTTTTT. It yields the protein CASSPWTRLSGELFF.